This passage covers 9 T cell receptor beta chains from one sample sequenced in a study of shared T cell receptors in the human thymus. Some clones are missing from TCRdb's copy, which holds only in-frame ones; the method was immunoSEQ multiplex PCR. Of under 850,000 clones in the sample, over 75% were seen once. This sample also belongs to another study, concerning human thymus T cells.

The sequenced sample was thymocytes. The receptors originated from a boy younger than two with a congenital heart defect.

The chain links TRBV13 to TRBJ2-7, with TRBD2 as a possible D gene (6 bases). Germline values: CDR1 PRHDT, CDR2 FYEKMQ (reference sequence). This CDR3 is 18 amino acids long. V was pared by 5 bases and J by 5 bases, with 28 bases between. The CDR3 bases are TGTGCCAGCAGCCACGGCTCGTATGGTAGCGGAGCCCTCCACGAGCAGTACTTC. Protein: CASSHGSYGSGALHEQYF.

The chain has TRBV4-3 and TRBJ2-1, with 15 nucleotides matching TRBD2. There are 21 residues in the CDR3. Germline CDR1 LGHNA, CDR2 YSLEER. The V segment lost 0 bases and the J segment 1 base; nucleotides outside the gene matches: 10. The CDR3 is CASSQDLGLAGGYLSYNEQFF. The CDR3 DNA reads TGCGCCAGCAGCCAAGATTTAGGACTAGCGGGAGGGTACCTATCCTACAATGAGCAGTTCTTC.

CDR3 bases: TGTGCCACCAGCAGAGAATTTAGTGAGTCTGGAAACACCATATATTTT. Its translation is CATSREFSESGNTIYF. The chain carries TRBV15 and TRBJ1-3; the D is unclear. The CDR3 runs to 16 residues. The ends were cut back, 0 bases at V and 1 base at J, with 10 bases in the middle. Germline CDR1 reads LNHNV; CDR2 reads YYDKDF (reference sequence).

The rearrangement links TRBV5-6 to TRBJ2-1; tentative D call: TRBD1 (6 bases). Deletions cut 0 bases from V and 7 bases from J, with 17 bases between. The CDR3 runs to 16 residues. The V gene's germline CDR1 is SGHDT and CDR2 YYEEEE. This CDR3 is CASSLAKDRSNNEQFF. In nucleotides, the CDR3 is TGTGCCAGCAGCTTGGCCAAGGACAGAAGTAATAATGAGCAGTTCTTC.

The chain combines TRBV5-4 with TRBJ2-2; D gene uncertain. In germline, CDR1 is SGHNT, CDR2 YYREEE (reference sequence). The CDR3 loop spans 14 amino acids. Trimming removed 0 bases from V and 1 base from J, with 4 bases in between. The CDR3 nucleotides are TGTGCCAGCAGCTTGGACGGGAACACCGGGGAGCTGTTTTTT. This translates into CASSLDGNTGELFF.

The rearrangement joins TRBV4-3 to TRBJ2-1, with a tentative D call TRBD2 (6 bases). Trimming shortened V by 0 bases and J by 3 bases, and 18 bases separated the two germline ends. This CDR3 contains 18 residues. Germline CDR1 is LGHNA and CDR2 is YSLEER. Here the CDR3 reads CASSQDESGGTFYNEQFF. The CDR3 bases are TGCGCCAGCAGCCAAGATGAGTCGGGCGGGACCTTCTACAATGAGCAGTTCTTC.

This rearrangement joins TRBV15 to TRBJ2-1; 12 bases fit TRBD1. There are 22 residues in the CDR3. The trim removed 0 bases at V and 5 bases at J, leaving 20 bases unmatched. Germline V gene lookup returns CDR1 LNHNV and CDR2 YYDKDF (reference sequence). The CDR3 protein is CATSRDRDRGQKSGRAHNEQFF. DNA for the CDR3: TGTGCCACCAGCAGAGATAGGGACAGGGGGCAGAAGAGCGGGAGGGCCCACAATGAGCAGTTCTTC.

CDR3 in amino acids: CASRGHSFNYGYTF. DNA for the CDR3: TGTGCCAGTAGGGGGCACAGCTTTAACTATGGCTACACCTTC. The rearrangement joins TRBV19 to TRBJ1-2, with D tentatively TRBD1 (5 bases). The V end lost 6 bases, the J end lost 1 base, and 12 bases lay between the germline ends. Germline V CDR1 and CDR2: LNHDA, SQIVND (reference sequence). CDR3 length: 14 residues.

The chain joins TRBV7-9 to TRBJ2-1, with 7 bases fitting TRBD2. This CDR3 comprises 15 residues. The V and J ends lost 1 base and 8 bases, in that order; junction bases with no gene match: 8. The germline V gene has CDR1 SEHNR and CDR2 FQNEAQ (reference sequence). CDR3 nucleotide sequence: TGTGCCAGCAGCTTAGACAGCGGGACTGTCGATGAGCAGTTCTTC. This translates into CASSLDSGTVDEQFF.